This is a list of T cell receptor beta chains from one sample in a study of type 1 regulatory T cells. TCRdb analysed the reads with MiXCR anew, one entry per CDR3 protein. The sample carries over 90,000 distinct CDR3 sequences, 25% to 40% recorded once. Sequenced: CD4+ T cells, either the whole sample or a sorted fraction (not recorded which). All receptors derive from a human donor in good health. Each CDR3 is given with its conserved first and last residue. D genes are given only for firm matches. Clone size, where shown, is once, few, many, or a class for clones that have expanded.

TRBV5-5,.,.,TRBJ2-7,CASSLGQLAGVSYEQYF,TGTGCCAGCAGCCTCGGACAGTTAGCGGGTGTCTCCTACGAGCAGTACTTC
TRBV27,.,.,TRBJ1-6,CASSPASTRSRSPLHF,TGTGCCAGCAGTCCGGCTTCGACTCGATCGCGTTCACCCCTCCACTTT
TRBV6-2/TRBV6-3,few,.,TRBJ1-1,CASTNPRDMNTEAFF,TGTGCCAGCACTAACCCCAGGGACATGAACACTGAAGCTTTCTTT
TRBV5-1,few,.,TRBJ1-1,CASSSRGQNTEAFF,TGCGCCAGCAGCTCCAGGGGCCAGAACACTGAAGCTTTCTTT
TRBV5-1,.,TRBD2,TRBJ2-2,CASSMGLAENTGELFF,TGCGCCAGCAGCATGGGACTAGCGGAGAACACCGGGGAGCTGTTTTTT
TRBV7-8,.,.,TRBJ2-1,CASSLQNSYNEQFF,TGTGCCAGCAGCTTACAGAACTCCTACAATGAGCAGTTCTTC
TRBV20-1,few,TRBD1,TRBJ1-1,CSAGGQGSAFF,TGCAGTGCTGGAGGACAGGGTTCAGCTTTCTTT
TRBV7-2,few,TRBD2,TRBJ2-3,CASSVTFPGLAETRTQYF,TGTGCCAGCAGCGTCACCTTCCCGGGACTAGCGGAGACCCGTACGCAGTATTTT
TRBV5-5,.,TRBD1,TRBJ2-7,CASSLISGQGFEQYF,TGTGCCAGCAGCCTAATCTCGGGACAGGGCTTCGAGCAGTACTTC
TRBV6-4,.,TRBD1,TRBJ1-1,CASSASTGSNEAFF,TGTGCCAGCAGTGCCTCGACAGGGTCGAATGAAGCTTTCTTT
TRBV7-6,once,TRBD1,TRBJ2-2,CTSSAQGATGELFF,TGTACCAGCAGCGCACAGGGGGCCACCGGGGAGCTGTTTTTT
TRBV20-1,few,.,TRBJ2-2,CSARPAEKGTGELFF,TGCAGTGCTAGACCCGCGGAGAAGGGGACCGGGGAGCTGTTTTTT
TRBV29-1,few,.,TRBJ1-1,CSVDRGVVGTEAFF,TGCAGCGTTGACAGGGGAGTTGTGGGCACTGAAGCTTTCTTT
TRBV18,.,.,TRBJ1-3,CASSPLRFNSGNTIYF,TGTGCCAGCTCACCTTTACGGTTTAACTCTGGAAACACCATATATTTT
TRBV10-3,.,.,TRBJ2-7,CAISESLTGNRSYEQYF,TGTGCCATCAGTGAGTCGTTGACAGGAAACCGCTCCTACGAGCAGTACTTC
TRBV5-1,many,TRBD2,TRBJ2-3,CASSTGTSSTDTQYF,TGCGCCAGCAGCACTGGGACTAGCAGCACAGATACGCAGTATTTT
TRBV6-6,.,.,TRBJ1-3,CASSLSDSGNTIYF,TGTGCCAGCAGTTTGAGCGACTCTGGAAACACCATATATTTT
TRBV5-1,few,TRBD1,TRBJ2-2,CASSLDGTGPGELFF,TGCGCCAGCAGCTTGGACGGGACAGGGCCCGGGGAGCTGTTTTTT
TRBV24-1,.,TRBD1,TRBJ2-7,CATSDSGTVSYEQYF,TGTGCCACCAGTGATTCCGGGACAGTCTCCTACGAGCAGTACTTC
TRBV5-1,.,.,TRBJ2-3,CASSFQGSDTQYF,TGCGCCAGCAGCTTTCAGGGTTCAGATACGCAGTATTTT
TRBV5-1,.,.,TRBJ1-5,CASSPGQGVDQPQHF,TGCGCCAGCAGCCCCGGGCAGGGAGTAGATCAGCCCCAGCATTTT
TRBV7-3,.,.,TRBJ2-3,CASSHGGFTDTQYF,TGTGCCAGCAGTCACGGCGGTTTCACAGATACGCAGTATTTT